Listed here is a single T cell receptor beta chain. Its specificity is not known. This sample is part of a study of monozygotic twins with inflammatory bowel disease. Study-level results: IBD patients had lower TCRbeta diversity (inverse Simpson) than healthy co-twins. Differences in immunosuppressive treatment may have been a source of added variability in patient repertoires.

The CDR3 covers 13 residues. Germline V gene data show CDR1 as SGHRS and CDR2 as YFSETQ. The UMIs contained a 6-nucleotide sample barcode. They were added by template switching during cDNA synthesis. cDNA encoding TCRalpha and TCRbeta underwent two nested PCRs of about 15 and 9 cycles, each of which was followed by bead purification. TCRdb reprocessed the 5' RACE reads, with one entry per CDR3 protein and no DNA. The specimen's table records about 210,000 distinct CDR3 sequences. The TCR originated in a human donor with ulcerative colitis or Crohn's disease, or a healthy co-twin of an affected twin (not recorded which). Source material: blood. This rearrangement joins TRBV5-1 to TRBJ1-1; the D call from TCRdb, TRBD1, cannot be confirmed without DNA. CDR3 residues: CASSPDIHTEAFF.